One sample yielded the 27 T cell receptor beta chains listed below, sequenced in a study of blood T cells in healthy people across ages. Using a J-beta primer mix together with a sample-barcoded 5' primer, a second PCR was run for roughly 6 to 11 cycles. MiXCR was run by TCRdb on the 5' RACE reads, yielding one entry per CDR3 protein. The sample yields 1.5 million to 2 million distinct CDR3 sequences, under 30% seen once. The sequencing sample was made of blood. All receptors derive from a woman between 25 and 40 years old in good health.

In this sample, this clonotype turned up many times. The J gene is TRBJ2-7, the V gene TRBV12-3 or TRBV12-4; a possible D gene is TRBD1 (6 bases). The CDR3 totals 13 residues. V lost 6 bases to trimming and J lost 2 bases, with 11 bases between them. The CDR3 region has the DNA TGTGCCAGCAGAATTACAGGGACCTACGAGCAGTACTTC. Its protein product is CASRITGTYEQYF.

This clonotype showed up just a few times. A clone one base away is much larger, so this may be a read error. V and J are TRBV5-6 and TRBJ2-4; no firm D call. Germline V gene sequence: CDR1 SGHDT, CDR2 YYEEEE. The germline V and J ends were trimmed by 2 bases and 13 bases, with 22 bases remaining between them. This CDR3 spans 15 amino acids. The CDR3 DNA reads as TGTGCCAGCAGCTTTCCACAATCCCTCTACAATGAGCAGTACTTC. This sequence encodes CASSFPQSLYNEQYF.

This clonotype was detected a few times. The chain is built from TRBV7-9 and TRBJ2-5; D perhaps matches TRBD2 (6 bases). The CDR3 covers 14 residues. Germline V lookup: CDR1 SEHNR, CDR2 FQNEAQ (reference sequence). Trimming removed 4 bases from V and 5 bases from J, with 14 bases in between. DNA for the CDR3: TGTGCCAGCAGCTACCGGAGGGCTGGGGAGACCCAGTACTTC. Its translation is CASSYRRAGETQYF. Variable domain in full (rest from reference TRBV7-9 and TRBJ2-5): DTGVSQNPRHKITKRGQNVTFRCDPISEHNRLYWYRQTLGQGPEFLTYFQNEAQLEKSRLLSDRFSAERPKGSFSTLEIQRTEQGDSAMYLCASSYRRAGETQYFGPGTRLLVL.

The rearrangement links TRBV5-5 to TRBJ2-1, with 8 nucleotides matching TRBD2. Germline lookup yields CDR1 SGHKS and CDR2 YYEKEE (reference sequence). The length of the CDR3 is 16 residues. V gave up 5 bases and J gave up 8 bases; unmatched junction bases: 15. The CDR3 region is CASRTSTSGGIYEQFF. CDR3 DNA sequence: TGTGCCAGCAGGACGTCTACAAGCGGGGGAATATATGAGCAGTTCTTC.

V and J are TRBV20-1 and TRBJ1-5; D gene uncertain. Germline V gives CDR1 DFQATT, CDR2 SNEGSKA (reference sequence). The ends were cut back, 1 base at V and 0 bases at J, with 7 bases in the middle. CDR3 size: 14 residues. CDR3 sequence (DNA): TGCAGTGCTAGAGGACGGTTTAGCAATCAGCCCCAGCATTTT. Its translation: CSARGRFSNQPQHF.

The chain uses TRBV5-1 and TRBJ2-1; 9 bases line up with TRBD2. This CDR3 has 16 amino acids. Trimming took 0 bases from V and 2 from J; bases not matched to a gene: 3. Germline V gives CDR1 SGHRS, CDR2 YFSETQ. The CDR3 region is CASSLVSSGAYNEQFF. CDR3 in DNA: TGCGCCAGCAGCTTGGTGTCTAGCGGGGCCTACAATGAGCAGTTCTTC.

The chain is built from TRBV5-1 and TRBJ1-1, with 9 bases that match TRBD1. The CDR3 totals 16 residues. Trimming at V came to 4 bases and at J to 6 bases, leaving 13 bases not matched to a gene. The V gene's germline CDR1 is SGHRS and CDR2 YFSETQ. The DNA for the CDR3 is TGCGCCAGCAGCACGGGACAGGGAATTGGTAGGGCTGAAGCTTTCTTT. It translates to CASSTGQGIGRAEAFF.

This clonotype has at least ten counts. The chain joins TRBV4-1 to TRBJ1-6, with 7 bases matching TRBD1. This CDR3 is built from 14 residues. With V trimmed by 6 bases and J by 9 bases, 8 bases remained unmatched. Germline V lookup: CDR1 MGHRA, CDR2 YSYEKL. For the CDR3, the DNA is TGCGCCAGCAGGGCCGGGACAGTCCTTTCACCCCTCCACTTT. This translates into CASRAGTVLSPLHF.

The V call is TRBV20-1, the J call TRBJ1-2; the D gene is possibly TRBD1 (5 bases). With 0 bases removed from V and 7 bases from J, the gap between germline ends came to 15 bases. This CDR3 is 14 amino acids long. The V gene's germline CDR1 is DFQATT and CDR2 SNEGSKA (reference sequence). The CDR3 sequence: CSARDQGGLGGYTF. The DNA of the CDR3 is TGCAGTGCTAGAGATCAGGGCGGGCTTGGTGGCTACACCTTC.

The chain uses TRBV7-2 and TRBJ2-7; D uncertain. CDR1 and CDR2 (germline): SGHTA, FQGNSA. The V end was cut by 1 base, the J end by 2 bases, with 12 bases between. CDR3 length: 15 residues. Written as DNA, the CDR3 is TGTGCCAGCAGCTTAGAGTCGTGGGGTCCCTACGAGCAGTACTTC. Protein: CASSLESWGPYEQYF. Filled out from reference TRBV7-2 and TRBJ2-7, the complete variable domain reads GAGVSQSPSNKVTEKGKDVELRCDPISGHTALYWYRQSLGQGLEFLIYFQGNSAPDKSGLPSDRFSAERTGGSVSTLTIQRTQQEDSAVYLCASSLESWGPYEQYFGPGTRLTVT.

This rearrangement joins TRBV15 to TRBJ2-7; weak D call: TRBD1 (5 bases). The CDR3 has 14 amino acids. Germline-derived CDR1 and CDR2 are LNHNV and YYDKDF (reference sequence). The germline V and J ends were trimmed by 0 bases and 5 bases, with 11 bases remaining between them. The CDR3 nucleotides are TGTGCCACCAGCAGAGACAGGGCGCTCCACGAGCAGTACTTC. Residues: CATSRDRALHEQYF.

As for this clonotype: A read error may be the cause here, since a much bigger clone is one base away. V usage is TRBV5-1 and J usage is TRBJ1-2, with D possibly TRBD1 on 5 matching bases. Trimming left V 1 base short and J 2 bases short, with 12 bases between. CDR3 size: 15 residues. Germline assignment: CDR1 SGHRS and CDR2 YFSETQ. In nucleotides, the CDR3 is TGCGCCAGCAGCTTGCGTCCGGAGGGGAACTATGGCTACACCTTC. Amino acid sequence: CASSLRPEGNYGYTF.

This chain connects TRBV29-1 to TRBJ2-2, with 10 bases identical to TRBD1. The V gene's germline CDR1 is SQVTM and CDR2 ANQGSEA. The CDR3 loop spans 13 amino acids. V gave up 6 bases and J gave up 6 bases; unmatched junction bases: 4. This chain's CDR3 is CSVQTGGPGELFF. In DNA form, the CDR3 reads TGCAGCGTGCAGACAGGGGGCCCCGGGGAGCTGTTTTTT.

The chain carries TRBV5-1 and TRBJ2-1; 10 bases match TRBD1. The germline CDR1 and CDR2 sequences are SGHRS and YFSETQ. The CDR3 has 15 residues. The J segment lost 4 bases and the V segment lost 5 bases, leaving 6 bases of the junction unmatched. The CDR3 sequence: CASRETGGVYNEQFF. The CDR3 DNA sequence: TGCGCCAGCAGGGAGACAGGGGGCGTTTACAATGAGCAGTTCTTC. Looking up the rest from reference TRBV5-1 and TRBJ2-1 gives the full variable domain: KAGVTQTPRYLIKTRGQQVTLSCSPISGHRSVSWYQQTPGQGLQFLFEYFSETQRNKGNFPGRFSGRQFSNSRSEMNVSTLELGDSALYLCASRETGGVYNEQFFGPGTRLTVL.

The rearrangement uses TRBV5-4 and TRBJ1-2; no clear D. Germline V gene data show CDR1 as SGHNT and CDR2 as YYREEE (reference sequence). Trimming left V 4 bases short and J 8 bases short, with 12 bases between. The CDR3 has 12 amino acids. CDR3: CASSPGPGGYTF. The CDR3 DNA is TGTGCCAGCAGCCCTGGTCCGGGCGGCTACACCTTC.

This sequence joins TRBV23-1 and TRBJ2-1; 15 bases are shared with TRBD2. TRBV23-1 is annotated as an ORF whose role is uncertain. Trimming took 3 bases from V and 9 from J; bases not matched to a gene: 15. The CDR3 runs 19 residues. The DNA for the CDR3 is TGCGCCAGCAGTCACTCCGGACTAGCGGGAGGGGTATTGAGGGGTGAGCAGTTCTTC. Amino acids: CASSHSGLAGGVLRGEQFF.

V and J are TRBV4-1 and TRBJ1-2; TRBD1 might be the D (5 bases). Trimming shortened V by 0 bases and J by 2 bases, and 10 bases separated the two germline ends. This CDR3 is built from 15 residues. Germline loops: CDR1 MGHRA, CDR2 YSYEKL. In DNA form, the CDR3 reads TGCGCCAGCAGCCAAGAAGCGACAGCGAACTATGGCTACACCTTC. Protein: CASSQEATANYGYTF.

Worth noting for this clonotype: A much larger clone differs by one base, so this may be a read error. The chain employs TRBV7-9 and TRBJ2-1, with 10 positions matching TRBD1. Near its end, the DNA agrees better with TRBJ2-7, so the J call may be wrong. Per the germline V gene, CDR1 is SEHNR and CDR2 is FQNEAQ (reference sequence). This CDR3 is 15 amino acids long. The CDR3, as DNA: TGTGCCAGCAGCTTCTGGGACAGGGGCTACAATGAGCAGTACTTC. Translated, it gives CASSFWDRGYNEQYF.

This clonotype was picked up a small number of times. The J gene is TRBJ2-3, the V gene TRBV25-1; the match to TRBD2 covers 7 bases. The CDR3 runs to 13 residues. Germline assignment: CDR1 MGHDK and CDR2 SYGVNS. Germline trimming cut 3 bases from V and 7 bases from J; bases unmatched to any gene: 4. CDR3 in amino acids: CASSERGRNTQYF. In DNA, the CDR3 is TGTGCCAGCAGTGAGCGCGGGAGAAATACGCAGTATTTT.

This clonotype was found a few times. The CDR3 is CAISDQTGNNEQFF. In DNA form, the CDR3 reads TGTGCCATCAGTGATCAAACAGGGAACAATGAGCAGTTCTTC. V and J are TRBV10-3 and TRBJ2-1, with D maybe TRBD1 (6 bases). The CDR3 is 14 residues long. CDR1 is ENHRY and CDR2 is SYGVKD in the germline V gene. The V gene lost 3 bases and the J gene lost 5 bases, with 11 bases spanning the gap.

The chain joins TRBV11-2 to TRBJ2-1; 8 nucleotides line up with TRBD2. Trimming cost V 4 bases and J 6 bases; bases outside gene matches: 5. The CDR3 extends over 14 amino acids. Germline V CDR1 and CDR2: SGHAT, FQNNGV. The chain's CDR3 is CASSSIGRANEQFF. CDR3 DNA: TGTGCCAGCAGCTCGATCGGGAGGGCCAATGAGCAGTTCTTC.

The V and J genes are TRBV20-1 and TRBJ1-2; no clear D. CDR3 size: 12 residues. The germline CDR1 and CDR2 sequences are DFQATT and SNEGSKA (reference sequence). Trimming took off 3 bases at V and 13 bases at J, with 18 bases between the two ends. CDR3 region: CSARMEGYGSTF. The CDR3 DNA reads as TGCAGTGCTAGGATGGAAGGCTATGGCAGCACCTTC.

V and J are TRBV28 and TRBJ2-4, with 14 bases fitting TRBD2. The J segment lost 13 bases and the V segment lost 10 bases, leaving 12 bases of the junction unmatched. This CDR3 is 14 amino acids long. Germline values: CDR1 MDHEN, CDR2 SYDVKM. CDR3 coding DNA: TGTGCCACAGCCTCGACTAGCGGGGGGGATGAGCAGTACTTC. Its protein is CATASTSGGDEQYF.

In this sample, this clonotype turned up a few times. The chain recombines TRBV29-1 with TRBJ2-1; D may match TRBD1 or TRBD2 (5 bases each). The V gene's germline CDR1 is SQVTM and CDR2 ANQGSEA. This CDR3 has 12 amino acids. CDR3 sequence: CGARGTYNEQFF. The CDR3 DNA reads TGCGGCGCGAGGGGAACCTACAATGAGCAGTTCTTC.

This chain joins TRBV20-1 and TRBJ2-6, with 7 bases that match TRBD1. Unmatched junction bases numbered 9, after V lost 3 bases and J lost 1 base. This CDR3 comprises 17 residues. Germline lookup yields CDR1 DFQATT and CDR2 SNEGSKA (reference sequence). In DNA, the CDR3 is TGCAGTGCTAGCACCCACAGGGGCGGATCTGGGGCCAACGTCCTGACTTTC. Protein: CSASTHRGGSGANVLTF.

The J gene is TRBJ1-4, the V gene TRBV2, with 8 bases fitting TRBD1. The germline V gene has CDR1 SNHLY and CDR2 FYNNEI. The CDR3 is 17 amino acids. V dropped 6 bases and J dropped 5; count of bases not matched to a gene: 14. For the CDR3, the DNA is TGTGCCAGCAGCCTCGGACAGGGTAATAGGAAAAATGAAAAACTGTTTTTT. Translating it yields CASSLGQGNRKNEKLFF.

The genes are TRBV10-3 and TRBJ1-2; D remains ambiguous. V lost 6 bases to trimming and J lost 5 bases, with 13 bases between them. Germline CDR1 reads ENHRY; CDR2 reads SYGVKD. This CDR3 comprises 13 residues. Here the CDR3 reads CAIRADILYGYTF. The DNA of the CDR3 is TGTGCCATCAGAGCTGACATTTTGTATGGCTACACCTTC.